A single sample is the source of the 23 T cell receptor beta chains below, sequenced in a study of beta chain features in type 1 diabetes. General study findings and limits: The study found moderately but significantly shorter TCRB CDR3s in all four CD4+ subsets of Type 1 diabetes patients.

No antigens are known for them. The study reverse transcribed the entire isolated RNA, so it sequenced expressed TCRB transcripts. Clones were sequenced by immunoSEQ multiplex PCR, and TCRdb holds only the in-frame ones, with some missing. The sample lists 300,000 to 350,000 clones, approximately 10% occurring once. Sequencing was performed on central memory CD4+ T cells from blood. These receptors all come from a young man with type 1 diabetes.

The chain has TRBV7-2 and TRBJ1-1; maybe TRBD1 (6 bases). Germline V lookup: CDR1 SGHTA, CDR2 FQGNSA. The ends were cut back, 6 bases at V and 0 bases at J, with 14 bases in the middle. The CDR3 has 15 residues. CDR3 nucleotide sequence: TGTGCCAGCAGGACAGGTCCTTTTATGAACACTGAAGCTTTCTTT. Translated, it gives CASRTGPFMNTEAFF.

The chain combines TRBV5-1 with TRBJ2-5, with 9 bases matching TRBD2. J was trimmed by 1 base and V by 0 bases; bases with no gene match: 1. Germline lookup yields CDR1 SGHRS and CDR2 YFSETQ. The CDR3 length is 15 residues. The CDR3 is CASSLGLAVQETQYF. For the CDR3, the DNA is TGCGCCAGCAGCTTGGGACTAGCGGTCCAAGAGACCCAGTACTTC.

This clone turned up a few times. This chain connects TRBV7-2 to TRBJ2-3; D is perhaps TRBD2 (5 bases). Per germline, CDR1 SGHTA and CDR2 FQGNSA. V shed 3 bases and J shed 2 bases, with 12 bases lying between them. CDR3 length equals 15 residues. DNA for the CDR3: TGTGCCAGCAGCTTTCAAACGGGATCCACAGATACGCAGTATTTT. It is translated as CASSFQTGSTDTQYF.

This clone was detected only a few times. The chain joins TRBV11-2 to TRBJ2-3; possibly TRBD1 or TRBD2 for D (5 bases each). Germline CDR1 and CDR2: SGHAT and FQNNGV. The germline V and J ends were trimmed by 7 bases and 4 bases, with 21 bases remaining between them. The CDR3 totals 16 residues. The CDR3 coding sequence is TGTGCCAGCAACCCGGGGCAGGGCCGCGGCGCAGATACGCAGTATTTT. Its translation: CASNPGQGRGADTQYF. The whole variable domain, filled in from reference TRBV11-2 and TRBJ2-3, reads EAGVAQSPRYKIIEKRQSVAFWCNPISGHATLYWYQQILGQGPKLLIQFQNNGVVDDSQLPKDRFSAERLKGVDSTLKIQPAKLEDSAVYLCASNPGQGRGADTQYFGPGTRLTVL.

The V call is TRBV11-3, the J call TRBJ2-1; 8 bases match TRBD1. After removal of 0 bases from V and 6 bases from J, the junction contained 7 bases not matched to a gene. The germline V gene has CDR1 SGHNT and CDR2 YENEEA. The CDR3 runs 16 residues. The CDR3 reads CASSLDGQGATNEQFF. The DNA for the CDR3 is TGTGCCAGCAGCTTAGACGGACAGGGAGCCACCAATGAGCAGTTCTTC.

This clone was seen many times. The chain joins TRBV5-4 to TRBJ1-2; tentative D call: TRBD1 (6 bases). This CDR3 comprises 14 residues. CDR1 is SGHNT, CDR2 YYREEE, per germline (reference sequence). The ends were cut back, 3 bases at V and 4 bases at J, with 13 bases in the middle. The CDR3 spells CASSWGQDSYGYTF. CDR3 sequence (DNA): TGTGCCAGCAGCTGGGGGCAGGACAGCTATGGCTACACCTTC.

Concerning this clone: In the same sample, other DNA sequences code for this CDR3. The V call is TRBV5-1, the J call TRBJ2-2, with 9 bases that match TRBD1. The CDR3 spans 15 residues. V was clipped by 4 bases and J by 1 base; unmatched bases: 2. CDR1 and CDR2 (germline): SGHRS, YFSETQ. CDR3 protein: CASSRTGENTGELFF. CDR3 bases: TGCGCCAGCAGCCGGACAGGGGAGAACACCGGGGAGCTGTTTTTT. Complete variable domain (other parts from reference TRBV5-1 and TRBJ2-2): KAGVTQTPRYLIKTRGQQVTLSCSPISGHRSVSWYQQTPGQGLQFLFEYFSETQRNKGNFPGRFSGRQFSNSRSEMNVSTLELGDSALYLCASSRTGENTGELFFGEGSRLTVL.

This clone was seen more than once but under ten times. The chain is built from TRBV7-8 and TRBJ1-5, with D possibly being TRBD1 (6 bases). Germline V CDR1 and CDR2: SGHVS, FQNEAQ. The CDR3 loop spans 14 amino acids. Trimming stripped 5 bases from V and 3 bases from J, with 11 bases between. CDR3 nucleotide sequence: TGTGCCAGCAGCCGCGGACAGCTCAATCAGCCCCAGCATTTT. Its translation is CASSRGQLNQPQHF.

This clone was counted a few times. The genes are TRBV7-7 and TRBJ2-2; 11 bases line up with TRBD1. There are 16 residues in the CDR3. Trimming at V came to 4 bases and at J to 2 bases, leaving 3 bases not matched to a gene. The V gene's germline CDR1 is SSHAT and CDR2 FNYEAQ (reference sequence). CDR3 sequence (DNA): TGTGCCAGCAGCTCCCGGACAGGGGGCAACACCGGGGAGCTGTTTTTT. Translating it yields CASSSRTGGNTGELFF.

The chain uses TRBV7-9 and TRBJ1-6; D remains unclear. This CDR3 region has 14 residues. Germline loops: CDR1 SEHNR, CDR2 FQNEAQ (reference sequence). Trimming removed 3 bases at V and 5 bases at J, with 8 bases between. CDR3 nucleotides: TGTGCCAGCAGCTTGACCCTGGATAATTCACCCCTCCACTTT. Its translation is CASSLTLDNSPLHF. The full variable domain, with the rest looked up from reference TRBV7-9 and TRBJ1-6, is DTGVSQNPRHKITKRGQNVTFRCDPISEHNRLYWYRQTLGQGPEFLTYFQNEAQLEKSRLLSDRFSAERPKGSFSTLEIQRTEQGDSAMYLCASSLTLDNSPLHFGNGTRLTVT.

This clone was seen only a few times. The rearrangement links TRBV7-9 to TRBJ2-2; D possibly corresponds to TRBD2 (5 bases). The CDR3 contains 13 residues. CDR1 is SEHNR, CDR2 FQNEAQ, per germline (reference sequence). V was pared by 2 bases and J by 7 bases, with 8 bases between. CDR3 amino acids: CASSLTRGGELFF. CDR3 bases: TGTGCCAGCAGCTTAACCCGGGGCGGGGAGCTGTTTTTT.

This clone was observed a handful of times. The chain joins TRBV6-5 to TRBJ1-6; 7 positions match TRBD1. The CDR3 has 15 residues. Germline values: CDR1 MNHEY, CDR2 SVGAGI. The J segment lost 9 bases and the V segment lost 0 bases, leaving 5 bases of the junction unmatched. In DNA form, the CDR3 reads TGTGCCAGCAGTTACTCGACAGGGACGAGTTCACCCCTCCACTTT. Its protein is CASSYSTGTSSPLHF.

The V gene is TRBV21-1, the J gene TRBJ1-2; the table's D call, TRBD1, has no DNA check behind it. TRBV21-1 is a pseudogene. CDR3 size: 13 residues. In nucleotides, the CDR3 is TGTGCCAGCAGCAAAGACAGGGGGCTTGGCTACACCTTC. Translated, it gives CASSKDRGLGYTF.

About this clone itself: Distinct nucleotide sequences in the sample also encode this CDR3. The chain joins TRBV28 to TRBJ2-5; unclear D gene. Germline lookup yields CDR1 MDHEN and CDR2 SYDVKM. Trimming removed 2 bases at V and 5 bases at J, with 3 bases between. The length of the CDR3 is 11 residues. The CDR3 nucleotides are TGTGCCAGCAGTTTAGGGGAGACCCAGTACTTC. Protein product: CASSLGETQYF.

The chain is built from TRBV5-1 and TRBJ2-2; either TRBD1 or TRBD2 may supply D (5 bases each). Germline-derived CDR1 and CDR2 are SGHRS and YFSETQ. The V gene lost 2 bases and the J gene lost 6 bases, with 17 bases spanning the gap. The CDR3 spans 16 residues. The CDR3: CASSFSQGRGSGELFF. DNA of the CDR3: TGCGCCAGCAGCTTTTCCCAGGGACGAGGTTCCGGGGAGCTGTTTTTT. Based on the CDR3 plus reference TRBV5-1 and TRBJ2-2, the full variable domain is KAGVTQTPRYLIKTRGQQVTLSCSPISGHRSVSWYQQTPGQGLQFLFEYFSETQRNKGNFPGRFSGRQFSNSRSEMNVSTLELGDSALYLCASSFSQGRGSGELFFGEGSRLTVL.

This clone has more than one count but fewer than ten. The rearrangement joins TRBV4-1 to TRBJ2-7; perhaps D is TRBD1 or TRBD2 (5 bases each). The CDR3 is 15 residues long. Between the trimmed V and J ends, which lost 1 base and 0 bases, there was a span of 10 bases. Germline CDR1 MGHRA, CDR2 YSYEKL. CDR3 nucleotides: TGCGCCAGCAGCCAAGGCTCGGGGCCCTCCTACGAGCAGTACTTC. This sequence encodes CASSQGSGPSYEQYF.

This clone was observed a handful of times. The chain recombines TRBV6-6 with TRBJ2-7; a possible D gene is TRBD2 (6 bases). Per germline, CDR1 MNHNY and CDR2 SVGAGI (reference sequence). V was cut by 0 bases and J by 7 bases, with 16 bases left in between. The CDR3 loop spans 15 amino acids. The DNA of the CDR3 is TGTGCCAGCAGTTACTCAAGGGGTTTGGAGGGAGAGCAGTACTTC. Translation: CASSYSRGLEGEQYF.

The V and J genes are TRBV7-9 and TRBJ2-5; TRBD1 matches 7 bases. This CDR3 contains 14 residues. Unmatched junction bases numbered 4, after V lost 5 bases and J lost 1 base. Per the germline V gene, CDR1 is SEHNR and CDR2 is FQNEAQ (reference sequence). CDR3 DNA sequence: TGTGCCAGCAGCCCGGGGACAGTCCAAGAGACCCAGTACTTC. Encoded protein: CASSPGTVQETQYF.

This clone was counted a few times. The chain combines TRBV6-5 with TRBJ2-2; D not resolved. Germline lookup yields CDR1 MNHEY and CDR2 SVGAGI. The V and J ends lost 0 bases and 5 bases respectively, with 7 bases between them. This CDR3 contains 14 residues. CDR3: CASSYSSGTGELFF. The CDR3 nucleotides are TGTGCCAGCAGTTACTCGAGTGGAACCGGGGAGCTGTTTTTT.

There are a few counts of this clone. The chain has TRBV2 and TRBJ2-5, with D unresolved. V lost 3 bases, J lost 1 base, and 6 bases lay in between. Germline values: CDR1 SNHLY, CDR2 FYNNEI. The CDR3 extends over 13 amino acids. Written as DNA, the CDR3 is TGTGCCAGCAGTGAGCTAAGCCAAGAGACCCAGTACTTC. Translating it yields CASSELSQETQYF.

This chain joins TRBV2 and TRBJ2-7, with 10 bases lining up with TRBD1. The CDR3 is 13 amino acids. Germline V gene data show CDR1 as SNHLY and CDR2 as FYNNEI. Unmatched junction bases numbered 7, after V lost 9 bases and J lost 5 bases. The CDR3: CASTRDRGNEQYF. CDR3 nucleotide sequence: TGTGCCAGTACGCGGGACAGGGGAAACGAGCAGTACTTC.

The rearrangement joins TRBV27 to TRBJ1-5; D not certain. CDR1 and CDR2 from the germline V gene are MNHEY and SMNVEV (reference sequence). CDR3 size: 16 residues. Trimming removed 1 base at V and 6 bases at J, with 16 bases between. CDR3 in DNA: TGTGCCAGCAGTTTATTCAGGCCTCAAGAGGGTCAGCCCCAGCATTTT. It is translated as CASSLFRPQEGQPQHF.

V gene TRBV28 combines with J gene TRBJ1-2; 7 nucleotides agree with TRBD1. The germline V gene has CDR1 MDHEN and CDR2 SYDVKM. The V and J ends lost 3 bases and 0 bases, in that order; junction bases with no gene match: 7. CDR3 length equals 16 residues. CDR3 protein: CASSLLQGSPNYGYTF. The CDR3 DNA follows: TGTGCCAGCAGTTTGCTACAGGGGTCCCCTAACTATGGCTACACCTTC.